Listed below are T cell receptor beta chains from one sample, sequenced in a study of T cells in Graves' hyperthyroidism and ophthalmopathy. TCRdb redid the calling of the multiplex PCR reads with MiXCR, one entry per CDR3 protein. The sample lists hundreds of thousands of distinct CDR3 sequences, approximately 15% seen once, with approximately 3.5% in the top ten. Sequenced: blood. The receptors originated from a middle-aged woman with Graves' ophthalmopathy. The CDR3 runs from the conserved cysteine through the conserved F or W. D genes are given only for firm matches. Size is omitted from some rows. Given values are once, few, many or a class for expanded clones.

v_gene	d_gene	j_gene	abundance	CDR3nt	CDR3aa
TRBV6-1	.	TRBJ2-3	.	TGTGCCACCTGGGGGGGGGACAGCTATACGCAGTATTTT	CATWGGDSYTQYF
TRBV5-6	.	TRBJ1-1	few	TGTGCCAGCAGCTCGACACGAAACGCGGGCACTGAAGCTTTCTTT	CASSSTRNAGTEAFF
TRBV4-1	.	TRBJ1-1	.	TGCGCCAGCAGCCTCGGTGGAGGGGGAGCCACTGAAGCTTTCTTT	CASSLGGGGATEAFF
TRBV5-6	.	TRBJ2-1	.	TGTGCCAGCAGCTTGGCCCTCGGGGGCGCAAACTACAATGAGCAGTTCTTC	CASSLALGGANYNEQFF
TRBV11-2	.	TRBJ2-1	many	TGTGCCAGCAGGCACCTCGTGGGGGGAGTCTACAATGAGCAGTTCTTC	CASRHLVGGVYNEQFF
TRBV5-5	.	TRBJ2-5	many	TGTGCCAGCAGCGGGGCAGGGGCAGAGACCCAGTACTTC	CASSGAGAETQYF
TRBV3-1	TRBD2	TRBJ2-7	.	TGTGCCAGCGGCCAAGCGGGGACTAGGGACGAGCAGTACTTC	CASGQAGTRDEQYF
TRBV12-3/TRBV12-4	.	TRBJ2-2	few	TGTGCCAGCACCCCGTACTTAAACACCGGGGAGCTGTTTTTT	CASTPYLNTGELFF
TRBV18	.	TRBJ1-1	many	TGTGCCAGCTCACCAAGGGCCCAAAAAGACAACACTGAAGCTTTCTTT	CASSPRAQKDNTEAFF
TRBV20-1	TRBD2	TRBJ2-1	few	TGCAGTGCTCCGATCCGGGACTACCCTAGAAATGAGCAGTTCTTC	CSAPIRDYPRNEQFF
TRBV19	.	TRBJ2-6	few	TGTGCCAGTAGCGACCCCAGGACAGCTGGGGCCAACGTCCTGACTTTC	CASSDPRTAGANVLTF
TRBV2	.	TRBJ2-7	.	TGTGCCAGCAGCCCCCGGGGTAGCGGCCCCTACGAGCAGTACTTC	CASSPRGSGPYEQYF
TRBV3-1	TRBD2	TRBJ2-5	many	TGTGCCAGCAGCATACTAGCGGGACAAGAGACCCAGTACTTC	CASSILAGQETQYF
TRBV18	.	TRBJ2-5	many	TGTGCCAGCTCACCATCGGGGTACCAAGAGACCCAGTACTTC	CASSPSGYQETQYF
TRBV6-6	.	TRBJ2-7	many	TGTGCCAGCAGTTACGCCACAAGTCACGAGCAGTACTTC	CASSYATSHEQYF
TRBV2	.	TRBJ1-6	few	TGTGCCAGCAGACAGGGACCTAATTCACCCCTCCACTTT	CASRQGPNSPLHF
TRBV29-1	.	TRBJ2-6	.	TGCAGCGTTGATTTCGGGTCCGGGGCCAACGTCCTGACTTTC	CSVDFGSGANVLTF
TRBV7-9	.	TRBJ2-1	many	TGTGCCAGCAGCTTAGGACCGGGACTCCAGTTCTTC	CASSLGPGLQFF
TRBV11-2	TRBD2	TRBJ2-3	many	TGTGCCAGTAGCCGGGACTACCGCACAGATACGCAGTATTTT	CASSRDYRTDTQYF
TRBV29-1	.	TRBJ2-5	few	TGCAGCGTTGAACCAACGGAGACCCAGTACTTC	CSVEPTETQYF
TRBV29-1	TRBD2	TRBJ2-3	.	TGCAGCTCGGGTCACTTAGCGGGTGGCACAGATACGCAGTATTTT	CSSGHLAGGTDTQYF
TRBV2	TRBD1	TRBJ2-5	many	TGTGCCAGCATTAAGGACAGGGCGGGGGAGACCCAGTACTTC	CASIKDRAGETQYF
TRBV25-1	.	TRBJ2-1	.	TGTGCCAGCAGTGATGGGGGGGGCGCCTACAATGAGCAGTTCTTC	CASSDGGGAYNEQFF
TRBV7-3	.	TRBJ1-1	many	TGTGCCAGCAGCTTGGGGGCTGGAACTGAAGCTTTCTTT	CASSLGAGTEAFF
TRBV2	.	TRBJ2-2	many	TGTGCCAGCAGCGCTACGAACACCGGGGAGCTGTTTTTT	CASSATNTGELFF
TRBV28	.	TRBJ2-7	many	TGTGCCAGCAGTTTACGGGGGCCGCCCTACGAGCAGTACTTC	CASSLRGPPYEQYF
TRBV29-1	.	TRBJ2-2	.	TGCAGCGTTTCACAGGAGAACAGGGCCGGGGAGCTGTTTTTT	CSVSQENRAGELFF
TRBV5-1	TRBD1	TRBJ1-5	many	TGCGCCAGCAGCCCGGCCGGGACAGGGGGCCAGCCCCAGCATTTT	CASSPAGTGGQPQHF
TRBV7-8	TRBD2	TRBJ2-2	few	TGTGCCAGCAGCTTAGACGGTCGGTTTAGCGGGATAAACACCGGGGAGCTGTTTTTT	CASSLDGRFSGINTGELFF
TRBV18	.	TRBJ1-6	.	TGTGCCAGCTCACCACCGATGGCAGGGAGGCCCAATTCACCCCTCCACTTT	CASSPPMAGRPNSPLHF
TRBV4-2	TRBD2	TRBJ2-7	.	TGTGCCAGCAGCCAAGGACTAGCGCCCACCTACGAGCAGTACTTC	CASSQGLAPTYEQYF
TRBV27	.	TRBJ2-3	few	TGTGCCAGCAGACTCTCCCGCACAGATACGCAGTATTTT	CASRLSRTDTQYF
TRBV9	.	TRBJ2-1	few	TGTGCCAGCAGCGTCGACAGGGAGGATGAGCAGTTCTTC	CASSVDREDEQFF
TRBV6-1	.	TRBJ1-6	many	TGTGCCAGCAGCAACCAGGGGAACTCCTATAATTCACCCCTCCACTTT	CASSNQGNSYNSPLHF
TRBV28	TRBD1	TRBJ2-7	many	TGTGCCAGCAGTTTAGCACAGGGGGCCTACGAGCAGTACTTC	CASSLAQGAYEQYF
TRBV5-1	.	TRBJ2-3	many	TGCGCCAGCAGTAGCGGACGCACAGATACGCAGTATTTT	CASSSGRTDTQYF
TRBV5-1	TRBD2	TRBJ2-1	.	TGCGCCAGCAGCTTGTCCGGGACTAGCGGGATGGATGAGCAGTTCTTC	CASSLSGTSGMDEQFF
TRBV29-1	TRBD2	TRBJ2-7	many	TGCAGCGTCGCCACTAGCGGGAGGGGACACGAGCAGTACTTC	CSVATSGRGHEQYF
TRBV18	TRBD1	TRBJ2-3	many	TGTGCCAGCTCCGACAGGGGGACCACAGATACGCAGTATTTT	CASSDRGTTDTQYF
TRBV10-3	.	TRBJ1-5	many	TGTGCCATCAGTGACGGCAGGGGCAAAGATCAGCCCCAGCATTTT	CAISDGRGKDQPQHF
TRBV6-1	.	TRBJ2-5	few	TGTGCCAGCAGTGAAGCATCCTGGGGGGAGACCCAGTACTTC	CASSEASWGETQYF
TRBV3-1	.	TRBJ2-7	many	TGTGCCAGCAGCCACGTTCTTTCGGTCCGATGGAACGAGCAGTACTTC	CASSHVLSVRWNEQYF
TRBV6-1	.	TRBJ2-5	few	TGTGCCAGCCAACGCGGACAGACTCAAGAGACCCAGTACTTC	CASQRGQTQETQYF
TRBV6-5	TRBD1	TRBJ2-2	.	TGTGCCAGCAGTTACTCCGGACAGGGGACATACACCGGGGAGCTGTTTTTT	CASSYSGQGTYTGELFF
TRBV5-1	.	TRBJ1-2	many	TGCGCCAGCAGCTTGGCGACCGGTCTGGGCTATGGCTACACCTTC	CASSLATGLGYGYTF
TRBV5-1	.	TRBJ2-7	many	TGCGCCAGCAGGGCGATCGCGGGAATACCTAGCGAGCAGTACTTC	CASRAIAGIPSEQYF
TRBV7-2	.	TRBJ2-3	many	TGTGCCAGCAGCCGTTCCCCCGGCGGGGGCGCAGATACGCAGTATTTT	CASSRSPGGGADTQYF
TRBV29-1	.	TRBJ1-1	few	TGCAGCGTTGACATGCGGGGGGCTGAAGCTTTCTTT	CSVDMRGAEAFF
TRBV19	.	TRBJ1-6	.	TGTGCCAGTAGTATAGAGGGGGCCGGGGATTCACCCCTCCACTTT	CASSIEGAGDSPLHF
TRBV6-1	TRBD2	TRBJ2-7	.	TGTGCCAGCAGCCCAGCGGGGGGGGGGAATGAGCAGTACTTC	CASSPAGGGNEQYF
TRBV28	TRBD1	TRBJ2-5	.	TGTGCCAGCAGTGGTTACCCGGGACAGCGGGAGACCCAGTACTTC	CASSGYPGQRETQYF
TRBV20-1	.	TRBJ1-5	many	TGCAGTGCCCCGGTGGGGGGGGGCAATCAGCCCCAGCATTTT	CSAPVGGGNQPQHF
TRBV9	TRBD2	TRBJ2-2	few	TGTGCCAGCAGCGTAGGACTAGCGGGCCAGACCGGGGAGCTGTTTTTT	CASSVGLAGQTGELFF
TRBV3-1	.	TRBJ2-1	many	TGTGCCAGCAGCCAGTCTGGCGATAATGAGCAGTTCTTC	CASSQSGDNEQFF